These 25 T cell receptor beta chains originate from one sample sequenced in a study of shared clonotypes between healthy human individuals. The data were produced by immunoSEQ multiplex PCR, yet TCRdb's version contains in-frame clones alone and is incomplete. The sample gives about 2.2 million clones, around 93% of which show up once; about 1.7% is in the top ten. Naive CD8 cells lacked CD45RO, underwent positive selection for CCR7 and left out terminally differentiated effector memory CD45RA+ cells. Specimen: naive CD8+ T cells from PBMCs. The receptors derive from a man aged 18 to 29 in good health. Some clones in this sample may be carry-over from other donors' samples.

V gene TRBV6-5 combines with J gene TRBJ2-2, with D possibly matching TRBD2 (5 bases). Germline values: CDR1 MNHEY, CDR2 SVGAGI. V shed 4 bases and J shed 7 bases, with 19 bases lying between them. The CDR3 is 16 residues long. The CDR3 DNA sequence: TGTGCCAGCAGTTTACTCCCTGAGGGTGAGGACGGGGAGCTGTTTTTT. This gives the protein CASSLLPEGEDGELFF.

This CDR3 reads CASSLVSRDTEAFF. DNA for the CDR3: TGTGCCAGCAGTTTAGTCAGCAGGGACACTGAAGCTTTCTTT. The V call is TRBV28, the J call TRBJ1-1; a possible D gene is TRBD1 (5 bases). Germline CDR1 reads MDHEN; CDR2 reads SYDVKM. V was pared by 2 bases and J by 3 bases, with 10 bases between. CDR3 length: 14 residues.

This chain uses TRBV6-5 with TRBJ2-3; TRBD2 aligns across 7 bases. Trimming cost V 5 bases and J 2 bases; bases outside gene matches: 7. CDR3 length equals 15 residues. Per germline, CDR1 MNHEY and CDR2 SVGAGI. This CDR3 reads CASSHRGTNTDTQYF. CDR3 nucleotides: TGTGCCAGCAGTCACCGCGGGACTAACACAGATACGCAGTATTTT.

The V call is TRBV7-2, the J call TRBJ2-3; D ambiguous. The V end lost 3 bases, the J end lost 0 bases, and 16 bases lay between the germline ends. The CDR3 runs 17 residues. Germline CDR1 SGHTA, CDR2 FQGNSA. CDR3 DNA sequence: TGTGCCAGCAGCTTTCCTCCTGCGGAAACAAGCACAGATACGCAGTATTTT. Residues: CASSFPPAETSTDTQYF.

This sequence joins TRBV7-8 and TRBJ2-7; D assignment may be TRBD1 or TRBD2 (5 bases each). With 5 bases removed from V and 5 bases from J, the gap between germline ends came to 19 bases. Germline V gene lookup returns CDR1 SGHVS and CDR2 FQNEAQ. This CDR3 is 15 amino acids long. CDR3 in DNA: TGTGCCAGCAGCGACGGGACGACGGAGTTCCACGAGCAGTACTTC. Protein product: CASSDGTTEFHEQYF.

With respect to this clone: Other nucleotide sequences in the sample specify the same CDR3. The chain combines TRBV28 with TRBJ2-7; D might be TRBD1 or TRBD2, each matching 6 bases. Germline CDR1 and CDR2: MDHEN and SYDVKM. Trimming shortened V by 4 bases and J by 4 bases, and 8 bases separated the two germline ends. CDR3 length equals 12 residues. The CDR3 sequence: CASSWRGYEQYF. The CDR3 coding sequence is TGTGCCAGCAGTTGGAGGGGGTACGAGCAGTACTTC.

V usage is TRBV6-7 and J usage is TRBJ1-4; TRBD1 agrees at 8 bases. TRBV6-7 is noted as an ORF with a role that remains uncertain. CDR3 length: 18 residues. V was pared by 0 bases and J by 5 bases, with 11 bases of the junction left unmatched. CDR3 in DNA: TGTGCCAGCAGTTACTCGTCGCCAAGGACAGGGCGGAATGAAAAACTGTTTTTT. Translation: CASSYSSPRTGRNEKLFF.

This chain joins TRBV11-2 and TRBJ2-7; TRBD1 matches 8 bases. Germline-derived CDR1 and CDR2 are SGHAT and FQNNGV. The V segment lost 0 bases and the J segment 4 bases; nucleotides outside the gene matches: 8. This CDR3 is built from 16 residues. CDR3 sequence reads: CASSLELGTGWYEQYF. The CDR3 coding sequence is TGTGCCAGCAGCTTAGAGCTCGGGACAGGTTGGTACGAGCAGTACTTC.

This clone has just a few counts. The chain carries TRBV19 and TRBJ2-7; D not resolved. The CDR3 runs to 13 residues. Deletions cut 3 bases from V and 4 bases from J, with 10 bases between. Germline V gene lookup returns CDR1 LNHDA and CDR2 SQIVND (reference sequence). The CDR3 sequence is CASSIRHIYEQYF. DNA for the CDR3: TGTGCCAGTAGTATCCGCCATATTTACGAGCAGTACTTC.

This rearrangement joins TRBV29-1 to TRBJ2-3; TRBD1 matches 9 bases. Trimming cost V 2 bases and J 6 bases; bases outside gene matches: 24. CDR3 size: 20 residues. Per the germline V gene, CDR1 is SQVTM and CDR2 is ANQGSEA. CDR3 nucleotide sequence: TGCAGCGTTGAACCGAAATCGGGACAGGGCTTTCAAGTCCTCGCTGATACGCAGTATTTT. Amino acid sequence: CSVEPKSGQGFQVLADTQYF.

Concerning this clone itself: In the same sample, other DNA sequences code for this CDR3. This CDR3 reads CASSLGGGGTEAFF. In DNA, the CDR3 is TGTGCCAGCAGTTTAGGAGGGGGAGGCACTGAAGCTTTCTTT. The chain is built from TRBV28 and TRBJ1-1; tentatively, D is TRBD1 (6 bases). The ends were cut back, 2 bases at V and 4 bases at J, with 11 bases in the middle. This CDR3 region has 14 residues. Germline V CDR1 and CDR2: MDHEN, SYDVKM.

This clone has a single count. The chain couples TRBV28 to TRBJ1-2; no clear D gene. V was trimmed by 5 bases and J by 1 base, leaving 11 bases between them. The germline gives CDR1 MDHEN, CDR2 SYDVKM. The length of the CDR3 is 14 residues. The CDR3 DNA follows: TGTGCCAGCAGTCCAGACGGATTTAACTATGGCTACACCTTC. Its translation: CASSPDGFNYGYTF.

The rearrangement joins TRBV11-2 to TRBJ2-3; D not resolved. Germline V gene lookup returns CDR1 SGHAT and CDR2 FQNNGV. This CDR3 spans 16 amino acids. Trimming took off 4 bases at V and 1 base at J, with 15 bases between the two ends. DNA of the CDR3: TGTGCCAGCAGCTCAGATTTCCTCAGAGGCACAGATACGCAGTATTTT. Translated, it gives CASSSDFLRGTDTQYF.

Of note for this clone: Other DNA sequences from this sample encode an identical CDR3 as well. The V call is TRBV27, the J call TRBJ2-7; 8 bases are a match to TRBD1. CDR3 length: 13 residues. Germline V gives CDR1 MNHEY, CDR2 SMNVEV (reference sequence). V dropped 4 bases and J dropped 2; count of bases not matched to a gene: 1. Here the CDR3 DNA reads TGTGCCAGCAGTTCACAGGGGGCCTACGAGCAGTACTTC. Translation: CASSSQGAYEQYF.

The rearrangement links TRBV28 to TRBJ2-7, with 8 positions matching TRBD2. The CDR3 totals 14 residues. The germline gives CDR1 MDHEN, CDR2 SYDVKM. Unmatched junction bases numbered 7, after V lost 6 bases and J lost 3 bases. CDR3 residues: CASSRGRWFYEQYF. CDR3 coding DNA: TGTGCCAGCAGCCGCGGGAGGTGGTTCTACGAGCAGTACTTC.

This rearrangement joins TRBV5-4 to TRBJ2-1; 10 positions agree with TRBD2. With V trimmed by 4 bases and J by 5 bases, 6 bases remained unmatched. The CDR3 length is 15 residues. Germline CDR1 is SGHNT and CDR2 is YYREEE (reference sequence). DNA for the CDR3: TGTGCCAGCAGCCTAGGGACTAGCGTACACAATGAGCAGTTCTTC. It translates to CASSLGTSVHNEQFF.

Worth noting for this clone: The sample carries other DNA sequences with the same CDR3. V gene TRBV19 combines with J gene TRBJ2-2; a weak D match, TRBD2 (6 bases). The germline CDR1 and CDR2 sequences are LNHDA and SQIVND (reference sequence). Trimming left V 1 base short and J 5 bases short, with 11 bases between. CDR3 size: 15 residues. The CDR3: CASSIGAGSTGELFF. DNA for the CDR3: TGTGCCAGTAGTATAGGGGCGGGAAGTACCGGGGAGCTGTTTTTT.

The chain is built from TRBV15 and TRBJ2-1; D not certain. Between the trimmed V and J ends, which lost 6 bases and 8 bases, there was a span of 11 bases. CDR1 and CDR2 from the germline V gene are LNHNV and YYDKDF (reference sequence). The CDR3 runs to 12 residues. CDR3 DNA: TGTGCCACCAGGGGGTCCAGCGATGAGCAGTTCTTC. This gives the protein CATRGSSDEQFF.

The chain uses TRBV28 and TRBJ1-2; D not resolved. The V gene lost 6 bases and the J gene lost 3 bases, with 17 bases spanning the gap. This CDR3 contains 15 residues. From germline, CDR1 is MDHEN and CDR2 SYDVKM. This CDR3 reads CASSPVGRSHYGYTF. CDR3 coding DNA: TGTGCCAGCAGCCCCGTGGGCAGATCTCACTATGGCTACACCTTC.

This chain joins TRBV9 and TRBJ1-2, with 7 bases identical to TRBD1. The germline V gene has CDR1 SGDLS and CDR2 YYNGEE. V shed 3 bases and J 6 bases; nucleotides not matched to a gene: 23. There are 19 residues in the CDR3. The CDR3 DNA sequence: TGTGCCAGCAGCGCGGAGACAGGGTCGGCCCGGGGCGTGTTAGATGGCTACACCTTC. Amino acid sequence: CASSAETGSARGVLDGYTF.

The rearrangement links TRBV6-5 to TRBJ2-7, with 8 bases that match TRBD1. The CDR3 is 14 amino acids. V lost 0 bases to trimming and J lost 4 bases; unmatched junction nucleotides: 2. Germline CDR1 and CDR2: MNHEY and SVGAGI. CDR3 bases: TGTGCCAGCAGTTACTCGGACAGGGAGTACGAGCAGTACTTC. Translated: CASSYSDREYEQYF.

The V and J genes are TRBV11-2 and TRBJ2-7, with 8 nucleotides matching TRBD1. J lost 5 bases, V lost 4 bases, and 7 bases had no gene match. The V gene's germline CDR1 is SGHAT and CDR2 FQNNGV. There are 14 residues in the CDR3. CDR3 sequence reads: CASSSGGLRDEQYF. The CDR3 bases are TGTGCCAGCAGCTCAGGGGGCCTGAGGGACGAGCAGTACTTC.

J is TRBJ2-3 and V is TRBV27, with D tentatively TRBD2 (6 bases). The germline CDR1 and CDR2 sequences are MNHEY and SMNVEV (reference sequence). V lost 2 bases and J lost 4, with 16 bases in between. This CDR3 contains 16 residues. The CDR3 region is CASSLLAGRGPDTQYF. The DNA of the CDR3 is TGTGCCAGCAGTTTACTTGCGGGACGGGGCCCAGATACGCAGTATTTT.

The chain links TRBV9 to TRBJ2-5; maybe TRBD2 (5 bases). The CDR3 spans 15 residues. Germline V lookup: CDR1 SGDLS, CDR2 YYNGEE. V lost 3 bases to trimming and J lost 5 bases, with 17 bases between them. The CDR3 is CASSDYGIPGETQYF. The CDR3 nucleotides are TGTGCCAGCAGCGACTACGGGATTCCTGGGGAGACCCAGTACTTC.

CDR3 DNA sequence: TGTGCCAGCAGTCGGGACTACACAGATACGCAGTATTTT. Protein sequence: CASSRDYTDTQYF. The chain joins TRBV27 to TRBJ2-3, with TRBD2 identical over 7 bases. The CDR3 consists of 13 residues. CDR1 and CDR2 (germline): MNHEY, SMNVEV (reference sequence). The trim removed 5 bases at V and 2 bases at J, leaving 1 base unmatched.